Sequencing of this T cell receptor beta chain was carried out in a study of PD-L1 blockade in urothelial cancer. Time point noted: pretreatment peripheral blood. TCRdb's copy holds only in-frame clones and misses some; the assay was immunoSEQ multiplex PCR. The sample lists under 55,000 clones, 88% seen once, with just under 25% in the top ten. The ends were cut back, 5 bases at V and 9 bases at J, with 11 bases in the middle. Germline CDR1 KGHSH, CDR2 LQKENI. The CDR3 loop spans 12 amino acids. This clonotype was sampled from a donor aged 40 or older with urothelial cancer. The sample consisted of PBMCs, taken around atezolizumab (anti-PD-L1) treatment. The chain carries TRBV18 and TRBJ2-1; D is uncertain. The CDR3 reads CASSGLLGEQFF. For the CDR3, the DNA is TGTGCCAGCTCAGGGCTATTGGGTGAGCAGTTCTTC.